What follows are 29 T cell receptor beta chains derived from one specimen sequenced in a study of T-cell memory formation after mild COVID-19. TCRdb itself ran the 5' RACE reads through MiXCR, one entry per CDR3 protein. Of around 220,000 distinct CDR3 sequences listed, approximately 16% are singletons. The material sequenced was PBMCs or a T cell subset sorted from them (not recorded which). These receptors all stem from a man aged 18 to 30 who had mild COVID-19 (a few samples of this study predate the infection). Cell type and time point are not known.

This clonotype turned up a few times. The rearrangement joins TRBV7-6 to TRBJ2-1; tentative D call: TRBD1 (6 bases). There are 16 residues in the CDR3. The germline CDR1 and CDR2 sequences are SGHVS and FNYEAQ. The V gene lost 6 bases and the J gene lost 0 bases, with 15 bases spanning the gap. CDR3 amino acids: CASRPLTGASYNEQFF. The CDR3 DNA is TGTGCCAGCAGACCCTTGACAGGAGCCTCCTACAATGAGCAGTTCTTC.

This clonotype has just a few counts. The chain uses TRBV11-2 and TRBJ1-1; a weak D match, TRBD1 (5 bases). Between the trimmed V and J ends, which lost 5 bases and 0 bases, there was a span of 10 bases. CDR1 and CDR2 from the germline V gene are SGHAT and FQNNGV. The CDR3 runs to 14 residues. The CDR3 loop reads CASSRGAMNTEAFF. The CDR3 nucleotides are TGTGCCAGCAGCCGCGGGGCCATGAACACTGAAGCTTTCTTT.

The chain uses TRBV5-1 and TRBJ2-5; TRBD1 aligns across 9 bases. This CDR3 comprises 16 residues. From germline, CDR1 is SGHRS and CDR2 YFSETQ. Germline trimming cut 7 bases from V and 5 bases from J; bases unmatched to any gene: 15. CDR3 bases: TGCGCCAGCTCCGGCTTCCCTAACAGGGGGCTTGAGACCCAGTACTTC. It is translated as CASSGFPNRGLETQYF.

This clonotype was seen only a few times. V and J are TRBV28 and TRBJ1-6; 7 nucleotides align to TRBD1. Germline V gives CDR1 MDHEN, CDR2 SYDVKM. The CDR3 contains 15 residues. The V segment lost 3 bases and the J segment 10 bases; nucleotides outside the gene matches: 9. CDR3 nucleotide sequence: TGTGCCAGCAGTTTTCCCAGGGGGAACGGGTCACCCCTCCACTTT. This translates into CASSFPRGNGSPLHF.

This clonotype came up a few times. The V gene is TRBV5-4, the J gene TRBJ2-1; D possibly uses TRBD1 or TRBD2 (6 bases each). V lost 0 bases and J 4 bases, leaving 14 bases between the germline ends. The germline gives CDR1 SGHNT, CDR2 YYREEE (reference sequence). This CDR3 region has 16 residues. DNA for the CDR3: TGTGCCAGCAGCTTGGATAGGGGGGCTTTGTACAATGAGCAGTTCTTC. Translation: CASSLDRGALYNEQFF.

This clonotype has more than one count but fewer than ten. CDR3: CSAMTGGYGYTF. Here the CDR3 DNA reads TGCAGTGCTATGACAGGGGGTTATGGCTACACCTTC. The genes are TRBV20-1 and TRBJ1-2; TRBD1 agrees at 9 bases. The CDR3 is made up of 12 amino acids. CDR1 DFQATT and CDR2 SNEGSKA come from the germline V gene (reference sequence). Trimming removed 4 bases from V and 5 bases from J; junction bases left unmatched: 2.

In nucleotides, the CDR3 is TGTGCCAGTAGTAAAAACAGGGGAACTTTCGGAAACACCATATATTTT. As protein: CASSKNRGTFGNTIYF. The chain uses TRBV19 and TRBJ1-3; 7 bases are shared with TRBD1. The CDR3 consists of 16 residues. Germline V CDR1 and CDR2: LNHDA, SQIVND (reference sequence). Trimming removed 4 bases from V and 4 bases from J; junction bases left unmatched: 10.

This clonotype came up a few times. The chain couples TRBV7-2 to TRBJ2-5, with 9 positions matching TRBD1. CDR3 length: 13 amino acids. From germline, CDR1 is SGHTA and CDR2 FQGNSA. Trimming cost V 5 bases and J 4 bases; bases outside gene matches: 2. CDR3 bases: TGTGCCAGCAGCAGGGACAGGGCAGAGACCCAGTACTTC. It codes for CASSRDRAETQYF.

The CDR3 spells CSAASLLETQYF. The CDR3 DNA reads TGCAGTGCCGCTTCTCTCCTGGAGACCCAGTACTTC. The chain carries TRBV20-1 and TRBJ2-5; no clear D gene. Germline CDR1 DFQATT, CDR2 SNEGSKA (reference sequence). This CDR3 is 12 amino acids long. The V end lost 6 bases, the J end lost 5 bases, and 13 bases lay between the germline ends.

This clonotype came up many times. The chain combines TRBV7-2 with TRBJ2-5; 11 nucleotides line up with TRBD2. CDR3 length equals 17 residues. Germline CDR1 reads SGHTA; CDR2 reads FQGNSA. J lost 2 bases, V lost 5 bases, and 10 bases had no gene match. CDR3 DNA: TGTGCCAGCAGCCCCCGACTAGCGGGGCGACCGCAAGAGACCCAGTACTTC. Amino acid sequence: CASSPRLAGRPQETQYF.

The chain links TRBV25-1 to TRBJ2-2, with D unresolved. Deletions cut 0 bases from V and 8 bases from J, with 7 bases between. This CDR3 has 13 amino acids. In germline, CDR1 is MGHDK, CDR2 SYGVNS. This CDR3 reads CASSEYRRGELFF. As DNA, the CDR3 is TGTGCCAGCAGTGAATATCGAAGAGGGGAGCTGTTTTTT.

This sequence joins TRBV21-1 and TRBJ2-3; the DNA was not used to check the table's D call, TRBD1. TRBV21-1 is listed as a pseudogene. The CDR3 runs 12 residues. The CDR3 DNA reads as TGTGCCAGCAGCAATTGGGGGGATACGCAGTATTTT. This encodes CASSNWGDTQYF.

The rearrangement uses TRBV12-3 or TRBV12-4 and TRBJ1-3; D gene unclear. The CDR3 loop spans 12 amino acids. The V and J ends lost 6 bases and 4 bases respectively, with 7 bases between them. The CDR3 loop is CASSQAGNTIYF. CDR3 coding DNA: TGTGCCAGCAGCCAGGCAGGAAACACCATATATTTT.

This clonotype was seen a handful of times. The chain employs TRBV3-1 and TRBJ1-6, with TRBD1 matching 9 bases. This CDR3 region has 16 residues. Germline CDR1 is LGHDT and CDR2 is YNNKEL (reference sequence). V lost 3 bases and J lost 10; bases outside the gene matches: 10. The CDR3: CASSHRDRVPESPLHF. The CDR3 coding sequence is TGTGCCAGCAGCCACCGGGACAGGGTACCTGAGTCACCCCTCCACTTT.

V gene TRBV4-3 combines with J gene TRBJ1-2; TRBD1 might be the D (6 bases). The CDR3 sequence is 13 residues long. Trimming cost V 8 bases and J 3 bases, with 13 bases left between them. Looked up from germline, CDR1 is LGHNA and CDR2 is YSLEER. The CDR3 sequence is CASRPGADYGYTF. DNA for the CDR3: TGCGCCAGCCGACCGGGGGCAGACTATGGCTACACCTTC.

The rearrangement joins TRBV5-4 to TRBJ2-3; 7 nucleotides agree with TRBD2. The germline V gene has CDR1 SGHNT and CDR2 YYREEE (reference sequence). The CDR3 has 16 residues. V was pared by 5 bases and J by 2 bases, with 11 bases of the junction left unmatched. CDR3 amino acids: CASSPGKRGFTDTQYF. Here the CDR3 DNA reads TGTGCCAGCAGTCCCGGAAAGCGGGGATTCACAGATACGCAGTATTTT. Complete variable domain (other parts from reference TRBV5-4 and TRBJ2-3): ETGVTQSPTHLIKTRGQQVTLRCSSQSGHNTVSWYQQALGQGPQFIFQYYREEENGRGNFPPRFSGLQFPNYSSELNVNALELDDSALYLCASSPGKRGFTDTQYFGPGTRLTVL.

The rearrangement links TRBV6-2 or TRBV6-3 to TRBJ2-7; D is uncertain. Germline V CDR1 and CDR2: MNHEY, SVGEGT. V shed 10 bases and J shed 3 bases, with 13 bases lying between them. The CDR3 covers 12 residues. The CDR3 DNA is TGTGCCACCCGATCCAGAAACTACGAGCAGTACGTC. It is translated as CATRSRNYEQYV.

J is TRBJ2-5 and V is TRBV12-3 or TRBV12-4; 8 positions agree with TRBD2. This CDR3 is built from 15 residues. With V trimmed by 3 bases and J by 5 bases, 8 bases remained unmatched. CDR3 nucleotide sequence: TGTGCCAGCAGTTTCAGTGGTAGCGGGGTGGAGACCCAGTACTTC. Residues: CASSFSGSGVETQYF.

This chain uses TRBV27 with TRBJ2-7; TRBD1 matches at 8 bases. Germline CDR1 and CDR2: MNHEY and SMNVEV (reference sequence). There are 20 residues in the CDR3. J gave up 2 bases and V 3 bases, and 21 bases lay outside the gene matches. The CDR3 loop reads CASSFKGTYGQGQFPYEQYV. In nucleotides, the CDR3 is TGTGCCAGCAGTTTTAAGGGGACCTATGGACAGGGACAATTCCCCTACGAGCAGTACGTC.

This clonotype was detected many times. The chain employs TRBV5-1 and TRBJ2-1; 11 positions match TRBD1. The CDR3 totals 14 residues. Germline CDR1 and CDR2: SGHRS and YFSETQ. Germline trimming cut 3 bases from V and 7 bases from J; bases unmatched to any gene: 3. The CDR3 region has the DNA TGCGCCAGCAGCTCAGGGACAGGGGGTAATGAGCAGTTCTTC. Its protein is CASSSGTGGNEQFF.

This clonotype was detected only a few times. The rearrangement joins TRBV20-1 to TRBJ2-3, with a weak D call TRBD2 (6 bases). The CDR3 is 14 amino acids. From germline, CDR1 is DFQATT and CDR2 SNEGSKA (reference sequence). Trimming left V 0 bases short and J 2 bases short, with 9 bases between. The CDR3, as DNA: TGCAGTGCTAGAGACGGGGGACTCACAGATACGCAGTATTTT. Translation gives CSARDGGLTDTQYF.

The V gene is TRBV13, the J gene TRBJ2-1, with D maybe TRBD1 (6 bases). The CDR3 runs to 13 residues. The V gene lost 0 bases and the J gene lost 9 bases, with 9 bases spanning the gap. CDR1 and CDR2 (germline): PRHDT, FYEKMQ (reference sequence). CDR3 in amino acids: CASSLGGAVEQFF. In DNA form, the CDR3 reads TGTGCCAGCAGCTTAGGGGGGGCGGTTGAGCAGTTCTTC.

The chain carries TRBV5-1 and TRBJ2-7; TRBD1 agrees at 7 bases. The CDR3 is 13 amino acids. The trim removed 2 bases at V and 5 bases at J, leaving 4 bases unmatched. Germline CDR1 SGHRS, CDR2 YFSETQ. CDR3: CASSLADRDEQYF. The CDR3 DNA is TGCGCCAGCAGCTTAGCTGACAGGGACGAGCAGTACTTC.

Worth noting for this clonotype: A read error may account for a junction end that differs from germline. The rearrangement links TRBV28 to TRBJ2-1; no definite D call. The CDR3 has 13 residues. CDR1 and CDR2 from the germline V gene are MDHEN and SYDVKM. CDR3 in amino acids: CASSLPSYDEQFF. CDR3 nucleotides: TGTGCCAGCAGTTTACCCAGCTACGATGAGCAGTTCTTC.

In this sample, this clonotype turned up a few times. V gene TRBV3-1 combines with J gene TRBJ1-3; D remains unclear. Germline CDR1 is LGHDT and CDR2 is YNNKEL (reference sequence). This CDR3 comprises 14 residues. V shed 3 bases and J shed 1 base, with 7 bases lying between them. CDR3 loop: CASSQTPSGNTIYF. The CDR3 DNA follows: TGTGCCAGCAGCCAGACACCTTCTGGAAACACCATATATTTT.

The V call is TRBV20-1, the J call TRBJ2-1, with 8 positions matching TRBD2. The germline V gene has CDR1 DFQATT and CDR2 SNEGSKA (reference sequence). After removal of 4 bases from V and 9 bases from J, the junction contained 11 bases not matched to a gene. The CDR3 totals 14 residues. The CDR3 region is CSATTGGGASEQFF. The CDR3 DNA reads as TGCAGTGCTACCACGGGAGGGGGGGCCAGTGAGCAGTTCTTC.

The CDR3 sequence is CASSVTGLAEETQYF. In DNA form, the CDR3 reads TGCGCCAGCAGCGTTACGGGACTAGCGGAAGAGACCCAGTACTTC. This sequence joins TRBV5-1 and TRBJ2-5, with 11 bases lining up with TRBD2. V was clipped by 4 bases and J by 3 bases; unmatched bases: 5. This CDR3 comprises 15 residues. The germline V gene encodes CDR1 SGHRS and CDR2 YFSETQ.

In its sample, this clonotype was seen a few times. The DNA of the CDR3 is TGTGCCAGCAGCTTACGCCCCAATGAGCAGTTCTTC. Translated, it gives CASSLRPNEQFF. V and J are TRBV7-2 and TRBJ2-1; D gene ambiguous. The germline V gene has CDR1 SGHTA and CDR2 FQGNSA. The CDR3 is 12 residues long. Between the trimmed V and J ends, which lost 2 bases and 6 bases, there was a span of 5 bases.

The CDR3 nucleotides read TGTGCCAGCAGCCGACGCCCCACCGGGGAGCTGTTTTTT. This sequence encodes CASSRRPTGELFF. J is TRBJ2-2 and V is TRBV7-8, with D hard to call. Germline assignment: CDR1 SGHVS and CDR2 FQNEAQ. The CDR3 has 13 amino acids. Trimming left V 5 bases short and J 4 bases short, with 8 bases between.